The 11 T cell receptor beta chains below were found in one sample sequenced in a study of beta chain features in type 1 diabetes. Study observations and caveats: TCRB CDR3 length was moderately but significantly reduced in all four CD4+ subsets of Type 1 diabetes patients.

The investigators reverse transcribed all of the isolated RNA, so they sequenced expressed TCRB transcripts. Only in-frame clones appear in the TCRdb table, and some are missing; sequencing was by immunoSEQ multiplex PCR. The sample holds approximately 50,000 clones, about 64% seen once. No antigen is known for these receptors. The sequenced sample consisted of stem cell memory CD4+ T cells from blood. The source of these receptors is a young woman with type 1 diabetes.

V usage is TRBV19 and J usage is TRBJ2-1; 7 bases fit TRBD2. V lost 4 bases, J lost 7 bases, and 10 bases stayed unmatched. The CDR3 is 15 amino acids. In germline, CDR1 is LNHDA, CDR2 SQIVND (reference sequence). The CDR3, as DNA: TGTGCCAGTAGTACCCGACTAGCCCCGGAGAATGAGCAGTTCTTC. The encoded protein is CASSTRLAPENEQFF.

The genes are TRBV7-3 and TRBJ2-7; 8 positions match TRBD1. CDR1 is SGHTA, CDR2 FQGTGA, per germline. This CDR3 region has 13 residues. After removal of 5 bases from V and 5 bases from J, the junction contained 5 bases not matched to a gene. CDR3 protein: CASSATGDHEQYF. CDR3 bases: TGTGCCAGCAGCGCGACAGGGGATCACGAGCAGTACTTC.

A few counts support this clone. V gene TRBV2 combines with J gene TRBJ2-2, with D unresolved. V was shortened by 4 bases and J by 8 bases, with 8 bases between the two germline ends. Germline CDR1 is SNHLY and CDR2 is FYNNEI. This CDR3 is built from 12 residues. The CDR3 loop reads CASSALRGELFF. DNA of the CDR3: TGTGCCAGCAGTGCCCTTCGGGGGGAGCTGTTTTTT.

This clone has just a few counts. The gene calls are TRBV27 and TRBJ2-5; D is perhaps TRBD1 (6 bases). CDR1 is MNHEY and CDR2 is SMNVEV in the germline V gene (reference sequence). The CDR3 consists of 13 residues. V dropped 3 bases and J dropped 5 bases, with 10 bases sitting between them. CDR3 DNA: TGTGCCAGCAGTTTCATGAGGGGGGAGACCCAGTACTTC. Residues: CASSFMRGETQYF.

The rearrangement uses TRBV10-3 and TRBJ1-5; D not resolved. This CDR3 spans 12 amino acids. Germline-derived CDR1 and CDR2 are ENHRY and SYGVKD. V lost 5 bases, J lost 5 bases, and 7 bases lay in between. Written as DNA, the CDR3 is TGTGCCATCAGTACAGCGGATCAGCCCCAGCATTTT. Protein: CAISTADQPQHF.

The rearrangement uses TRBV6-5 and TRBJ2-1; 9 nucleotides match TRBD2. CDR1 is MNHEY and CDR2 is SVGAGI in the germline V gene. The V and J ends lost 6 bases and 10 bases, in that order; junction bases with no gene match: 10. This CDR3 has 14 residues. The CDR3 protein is CASRTGTSPLEQFF. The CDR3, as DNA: TGTGCCAGCAGGACCGGGACTAGCCCTTTGGAGCAGTTCTTC.

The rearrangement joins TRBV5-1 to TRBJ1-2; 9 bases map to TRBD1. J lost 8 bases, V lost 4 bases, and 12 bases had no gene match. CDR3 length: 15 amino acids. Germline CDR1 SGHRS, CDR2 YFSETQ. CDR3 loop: CASSPRTGEDKGYTF. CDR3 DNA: TGCGCCAGCAGCCCTCGGACAGGGGAGGATAAGGGCTACACCTTC.

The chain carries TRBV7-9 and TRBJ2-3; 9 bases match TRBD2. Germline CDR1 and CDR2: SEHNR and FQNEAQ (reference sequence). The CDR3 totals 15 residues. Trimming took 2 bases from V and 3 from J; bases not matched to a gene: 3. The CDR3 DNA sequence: TGTGCCAGCAGCTTAACGCTAGCGGGGACAGATACGCAGTATTTT. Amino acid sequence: CASSLTLAGTDTQYF.

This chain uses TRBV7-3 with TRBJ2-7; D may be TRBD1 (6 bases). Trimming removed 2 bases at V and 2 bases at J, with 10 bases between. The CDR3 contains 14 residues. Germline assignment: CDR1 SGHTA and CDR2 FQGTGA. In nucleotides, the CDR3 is TGTGCCAGCAGCTTATCGCAGGGGCCCTACGAGCAGTACTTC. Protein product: CASSLSQGPYEQYF.

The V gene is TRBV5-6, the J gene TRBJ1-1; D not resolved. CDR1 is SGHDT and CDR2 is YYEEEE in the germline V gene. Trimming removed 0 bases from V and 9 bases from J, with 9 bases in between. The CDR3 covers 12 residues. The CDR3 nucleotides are TGTGCCAGCAGCTTGGGGGCCGCCAAAGCTTTCTTT. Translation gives CASSLGAAKAFF.

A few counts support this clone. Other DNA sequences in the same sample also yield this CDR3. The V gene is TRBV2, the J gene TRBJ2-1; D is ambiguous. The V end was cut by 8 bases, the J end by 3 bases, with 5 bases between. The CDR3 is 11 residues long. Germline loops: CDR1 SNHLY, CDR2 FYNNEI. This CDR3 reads CASAGYNEQFF. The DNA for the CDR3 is TGTGCCAGCGCCGGCTACAATGAGCAGTTCTTC.